Following are 20 T cell receptor beta chains from one sample sequenced in a study of cytomegalovirus exposure and HLA in healthy donors (dated by TCRdb to the late 2010s). The protocol used for the library was the immunoSEQ multiplex PCR assay. For the multiplex PCR, a mixture combining 60 forward primers for TCR Vbeta segments and 13 reverse primers for TCR Jbeta segments was used. As stored in TCRdb, this immuneACCESS dataset retains in-frame rearrangements with V and J assigned. A fraction of the clones does not appear; measured against another copy, unresolved V genes explain less than half of the discrepancy, and the remainder lacks a known reason. Across this sample there are approximately 200,000 clones, with 83% seen only once. The leading ten clones occupy 1.4% of the sample. Sequenced input: PBMCs. Source of these receptors: a girl aged 5 to 17 in good health and CMV-seronegative.

This sequence joins TRBV29-1 and TRBJ2-7; TRBD2 matches at 11 bases. The V gene end was trimmed by 4 bases and the J gene end by 4 bases; junction bases not matched to a gene: 9. This CDR3 has 15 amino acids. CDR1 is SQVTM, CDR2 ANQGSEA, per germline. The CDR3 bases are TGCAGCGTTGCCTTAGCGGGAGGGCCAGGGTACGAGCAGTACTTC. It specifies CSVALAGGPGYEQYF.

This chain joins TRBV19 and TRBJ1-4, with 9 bases lining up with TRBD1. Germline loops: CDR1 LNHDA, CDR2 SQIVND (reference sequence). The CDR3 runs to 16 residues. V shed 8 bases and J 0 bases; nucleotides not matched to a gene: 7. In DNA form, the CDR3 reads TGTGCCAGTCTTCGGACAGGGGTCGCAACTAATGAAAAACTGTTTTTT. This gives the protein CASLRTGVATNEKLFF. Together with reference TRBV19 and TRBJ1-4, the CDR3 gives the full variable domain: DGGITQSPKYLFRKEGQNVTLSCEQNLNHDAMYWYRQDPGQGLRLIYYSQIVNDFQKGDIAEGYSVSREKKESFPLTVTSAQKNPTAFYLCASLRTGVATNEKLFFGSGTQLSVL.

The V call is TRBV28, the J call TRBJ1-5; 7 bases align to TRBD1. The CDR3 has 14 amino acids. The germline V gene encodes CDR1 MDHEN and CDR2 SYDVKM. Trimming removed 3 bases from V and 7 bases from J; junction bases left unmatched: 6. The CDR3 DNA follows: TGTGCCAGCAGTTTTTTGACAGGGTCACAGCCCCAGCATTTT. This sequence encodes CASSFLTGSQPQHF.

The chain couples TRBV7-9 to TRBJ2-3; 7 nucleotides match TRBD2. The CDR3 sequence is 19 residues long. Trimming took 1 base from V and 6 from J; bases not matched to a gene: 19. Germline V gene lookup returns CDR1 SEHNR and CDR2 FQNEAQ (reference sequence). The CDR3 spells CASSLGRLAVWGIVDTQYF. DNA for the CDR3: TGTGCCAGCAGCTTAGGTAGACTAGCAGTATGGGGGATCGTCGATACGCAGTATTTT.

V and J are TRBV6-1 and TRBJ1-2; D gene unclear. This CDR3 region has 11 residues. Germline lookup yields CDR1 MNHNS and CDR2 SASEGT. V lost 7 bases and J lost 7, with 10 bases in between. The CDR3 DNA follows: TGTGCCAGCAAAGATCGGGGTGGCTACACCTTC. It codes for CASKDRGGYTF.

V usage is TRBV7-6 and J usage is TRBJ1-2, with D uncertain. Trimming took 1 base from V and 1 from J, leaving 13 bases between them. The CDR3 runs to 16 residues. The germline gives CDR1 SGHVS, CDR2 FNYEAQ. The CDR3 DNA reads as TGTGCCAGCAGCTTAGAGGGAAGAGGGATTAACTATGGCTACACCTTC. This sequence encodes CASSLEGRGINYGYTF.

The chain uses TRBV28 and TRBJ1-2; D is unresolved. The CDR3 loop spans 14 amino acids. V shed 2 bases and J shed 5 bases, with 12 bases lying between them. CDR1 and CDR2 from the germline V gene are MDHEN and SYDVKM. CDR3 DNA: TGTGCCAGCAGTTTACCTCGGGGAACTTATGGCTACACCTTC. It codes for CASSLPRGTYGYTF.

The chain links TRBV6-1 to TRBJ2-5, with a weak D call TRBD1 (5 bases). Germline V gene lookup returns CDR1 MNHNS and CDR2 SASEGT. CDR3 length: 14 amino acids. Trimming removed 2 bases from V and 5 bases from J, with 12 bases in between. This CDR3 is CASSEQWGSETQYF. CDR3 in DNA: TGTGCCAGCAGTGAACAATGGGGCTCGGAGACCCAGTACTTC.

This chain links TRBV7-8 with TRBJ2-7, with D perhaps matching TRBD1 (6 bases). The germline CDR1 and CDR2 sequences are SGHVS and FQNEAQ. The V end was cut by 5 bases, the J end by 0 bases, with 14 bases between. CDR3 length: 15 residues. CDR3 in DNA: TGTGCCAGCAGCCCTGGGGGCTCTCCCTCCTACGAGCAGTACTTC. It specifies CASSPGGSPSYEQYF. Filled out from reference TRBV7-8 and TRBJ2-7, the complete variable domain reads GAGVSQSPRYKVAKRGQDVALRCDPISGHVSLFWYQQALGQGPEFLTYFQNEAQLDKSGLPSDRFFAERPEGSVSTLKIQRTQQEDSAVYLCASSPGGSPSYEQYFGPGTRLTVT.

The chain has TRBV18 and TRBJ2-2, with TRBD1 matching over 10 bases. V was pared by 3 bases and J by 6 bases, with 10 bases of the junction left unmatched. CDR3 length equals 17 residues. Germline-derived CDR1 and CDR2 are KGHSH and LQKENI. The CDR3 DNA reads TGTGCCAGCTCACCCAAGGACAGGGGGAACACCCCCGGGGAGCTGTTTTTT. The encoded protein is CASSPKDRGNTPGELFF.

This clone came up once. V usage is TRBV2 and J usage is TRBJ2-2; 10 bases align to TRBD1. CDR3 length: 15 residues. Losses at the gene ends were 6 bases for V and 5 bases for J; bases not matched to a gene: 6. Germline-derived CDR1 and CDR2 are SNHLY and FYNNEI. The CDR3 nucleotides are TGTGCCAGCAGGGTGACAGGGGGCTTGACCGGGGAGCTGTTTTTT. This gives the protein CASRVTGGLTGELFF.

The chain is built from TRBV4-3 and TRBJ1-1, with a possible D match to TRBD1 (6 bases). V was cut by 1 base and J by 5 bases, with 11 bases left in between. Germline V gene lookup returns CDR1 LGHNA and CDR2 YSLEER. The CDR3 is made up of 14 amino acids. CDR3 loop: CASSQAGTRTEAFF. CDR3 DNA sequence: TGCGCCAGCAGCCAAGCGGGGACAAGGACTGAAGCTTTCTTT.

The chain has TRBV7-9 and TRBJ2-2; a weak D match, TRBD2 (6 bases). Germline CDR1 is SEHNR and CDR2 is FQNEAQ (reference sequence). This CDR3 contains 15 residues. The CDR3 is CSGSSEKGNTGELFF. DNA for the CDR3: TGTTCCGGATCTAGCGAAAAGGGGAACACCGGGGAGCTGTTTTTT.

The chain employs TRBV28 and TRBJ1-4; D is unclear. CDR3 length equals 15 residues. The V end lost 2 bases, the J end lost 7 bases, and 14 bases lay between the germline ends. Germline CDR1 reads MDHEN; CDR2 reads SYDVKM. The CDR3 region is CASSLNAGLSEKLFF. The CDR3 DNA reads as TGTGCCAGCAGTTTAAATGCGGGGTTAAGTGAAAAACTGTTTTTT.

Concerning this clone itself: This specimen includes other DNA sequences encoding the same CDR3. The rearrangement links TRBV7-3 to TRBJ1-1; D remains unclear. CDR3 size: 15 residues. Germline loops: CDR1 SGHTA, CDR2 FQGTGA. The V end was cut by 5 bases, the J end by 0 bases, with 13 bases between. The CDR3 sequence: CASSTSTGMNTEAFF. DNA of the CDR3: TGTGCCAGCAGCACCTCGACGGGGATGAACACTGAAGCTTTCTTT.

The genes are TRBV29-1 and TRBJ2-5; D is ambiguous. Germline CDR1 is SQVTM and CDR2 is ANQGSEA. There are 12 residues in the CDR3. V was pared by 7 bases and J by 3 bases, with 12 bases between. CDR3 protein: CSARAVKETQYF. In DNA form, the CDR3 reads TGCAGCGCCCGAGCCGTCAAAGAGACCCAGTACTTC.

The chain joins TRBV28 to TRBJ1-1; perhaps TRBD1 as D (6 bases). Germline V gene lookup returns CDR1 MDHEN and CDR2 SYDVKM. The CDR3 sequence is 15 residues long. Trimming removed 8 bases from V and 3 bases from J, with 19 bases in between. The CDR3 DNA sequence: TGTGCCAGCTCCCTCCGGGACAAGGTTCACACTGAAGCTTTCTTT. Translation gives CASSLRDKVHTEAFF.

This clone was detected a few times. V gene TRBV4-3 combines with J gene TRBJ1-1, with D possibly matching TRBD1 (5 bases). The germline gives CDR1 LGHNA, CDR2 YSLEER. The ends were cut back, 1 base at V and 3 bases at J, with 9 bases in the middle. The CDR3 is made up of 14 amino acids. CDR3 coding DNA: TGCGCCAGCAGCCAAGTTCAGGGCTACACTGAAGCTTTCTTT. Translated, it gives CASSQVQGYTEAFF.

In the case of this clone: Other DNA sequences in the same sample also yield this CDR3. This chain uses TRBV28 with TRBJ1-2, with TRBD1 as a possible D gene (5 bases). V lost 2 bases and J lost 4, with 8 bases in between. The CDR3 consists of 13 residues. Germline V CDR1 and CDR2: MDHEN, SYDVKM. This CDR3 reads CASSLGQGYGYTF. The CDR3 coding sequence is TGTGCCAGCAGTTTAGGTCAGGGCTATGGCTACACCTTC.

V is TRBV2 and J is TRBJ1-3; TRBD1 matches 11 bases. Germline-derived CDR1 and CDR2 are SNHLY and FYNNEI. The CDR3 runs to 16 residues. V was clipped by 8 bases and J by 4 bases; unmatched bases: 10. CDR3 sequence reads: CASERLDRGLGNTIYF. The CDR3 DNA follows: TGTGCCAGCGAGAGGTTGGACAGGGGGCTCGGAAACACCATATATTTT.